These 14 T cell receptor beta chains share one sample of origin, sequenced in a study of blood T cell repertoires in COVID-19 (dated by TCRdb to about 2020). Libraries were built with the immunoSEQ multiplex PCR assay. Not all clones reach the TCRdb copy of this immuneACCESS table, which keeps in-frame sequences only. Checked studies attribute under half of the gap to unresolved V genes and leave the rest unexplained. The sample data list around 26,000 clones, and roughly nine tenths of these were observed just once. Jointly, the top ten make up around 17% of the sample. The specimen sequenced was peripheral blood. The source is a human donor in a cohort sampled during active COVID-19.

In its sample, this clone was seen once. This rearrangement joins TRBV18 to TRBJ2-3; D gene uncertain. The V gene lost 2 bases and the J gene lost 0 bases, with 6 bases spanning the gap. This CDR3 is 14 amino acids long. Per germline, CDR1 KGHSH and CDR2 LQKENI. CDR3 DNA sequence: TGTGCCAGCTCACCAGACATAAGCACAGATACGCAGTATTTT. Translation gives CASSPDISTDTQYF.

The chain employs TRBV7-2 and TRBJ2-3; 7 bases fit TRBD1. The CDR3 loop spans 14 amino acids. Trimming removed 4 bases from V and 1 base from J; junction bases left unmatched: 2. CDR1 is SGHTA, CDR2 FQGNSA, per germline. The CDR3 DNA reads TGTGCCAGCAGCTCCGGACAGGGCACAGATACGCAGTATTTT. Translating gives CASSSGQGTDTQYF.

In this sample, this clone turned up once. The chain joins TRBV6-6 to TRBJ2-7; 10 bases align to TRBD2. The germline CDR1 and CDR2 sequences are MNHNY and SVGAGI (reference sequence). The CDR3 has 15 amino acids. The junction had 10 bases not matched to a gene; V was cut back by 9 bases and J by 2 bases. The DNA of the CDR3 is TGTGCCAGTCTATACAGCGGGAGGGCCCCCTACGAGCAGTACTTC. It specifies CASLYSGRAPYEQYF.

This chain connects TRBV5-1 to TRBJ1-3; no clear D. Germline assignment: CDR1 SGHRS and CDR2 YFSETQ. The ends were cut back, 4 bases at V and 0 bases at J, with 17 bases in the middle. The CDR3 totals 17 residues. DNA of the CDR3: TGCGCCAGCAGCCCCGATAGCATGAGATACTCTGGAAACACCATATATTTT. It is translated as CASSPDSMRYSGNTIYF.

V and J are TRBV11-2 and TRBJ2-5, with TRBD2 identical over 10 bases. Trimming cost V 1 base and J 4 bases; bases outside gene matches: 12. The V gene's germline CDR1 is SGHAT and CDR2 FQNNGV. This CDR3 has 18 residues. The CDR3 bases are TGTGCCAGCAGCTTAGGAGGGATAAGCGGGGGGGCACCAGAGACCCAGTACTTC. Translation gives CASSLGGISGGAPETQYF.

This sequence joins TRBV7-2 and TRBJ2-3; 10 nucleotides line up with TRBD1. The CDR3 covers 16 residues. In germline, CDR1 is SGHTA, CDR2 FQGNSA. Trimming removed 7 bases from V and 2 bases from J; junction bases left unmatched: 9. The DNA of the CDR3 is TGTGCCAGCACAAGACAGGGGGCAGGATACACAGATACGCAGTATTTT. This encodes CASTRQGAGYTDTQYF. Full variable domain (remainder filled in from reference TRBV7-2 and TRBJ2-3): GAGVSQSPSNKVTEKGKDVELRCDPISGHTALYWYRQSLGQGLEFLIYFQGNSAPDKSGLPSDRFSAERTGGSVSTLTIQRTQQEDSAVYLCASTRQGAGYTDTQYFGPGTRLTVL.

This clone was counted a single time. The chain carries TRBV6-1 and TRBJ2-3; TRBD2 is a possible D gene (5 bases). Trimming shortened V by 2 bases and J by 1 base, and 13 bases separated the two germline ends. This CDR3 is 16 amino acids long. Germline CDR1 MNHNS, CDR2 SASEGT. CDR3 residues: CASSEWSAEGTDTQYF. CDR3 bases: TGTGCCAGCAGTGAATGGTCAGCGGAGGGCACAGATACGCAGTATTTT.

V gene TRBV7-8 combines with J gene TRBJ1-2; 8 positions match TRBD1. Germline-derived CDR1 and CDR2 are SGHVS and FQNEAQ. V trimming: 6 bases; J trimming: 0 bases; junction bases outside the gene matches: 3. This CDR3 is 14 amino acids long. DNA for the CDR3: TGTGCCAGCAGAGGACAGGGAGCTAACTATGGCTACACCTTC. Residues: CASRGQGANYGYTF.

V gene TRBV4-1 combines with J gene TRBJ2-7; 11 bases fit TRBD2. Germline-derived CDR1 and CDR2 are MGHRA and YSYEKL. The junction had 12 bases not matched to a gene; V was cut back by 4 bases and J by 7 bases. The CDR3 covers 16 residues. The CDR3 nucleotides read TGCGCCAGCAGCCCGCCCGGGACTAGCGGTATTCTGGAGCAGTACTTC. Its protein product is CASSPPGTSGILEQYF.

The CDR3 DNA is TGTGCCAGCAGTTTGGAGGAAAAACTGTTTTTT. Translating it yields CASSLEEKLFF. The V call is TRBV28, the J call TRBJ1-4; D not certain. The CDR3 loop spans 11 amino acids. The germline V and J ends were trimmed by 3 bases and 8 bases, with 4 bases remaining between them. Germline CDR1 reads MDHEN; CDR2 reads SYDVKM.

The gene calls are TRBV7-9 and TRBJ2-1; 12 positions match TRBD2. The CDR3 has 16 residues. Per germline, CDR1 SEHNR and CDR2 FQNEAQ (reference sequence). V was pared by 5 bases and J by 7 bases, with 9 bases of the junction left unmatched. CDR3 residues: CASSPELAGGSNEQFF. As DNA, the CDR3 is TGTGCCAGCAGCCCCGAACTAGCGGGGGGCAGTAATGAGCAGTTCTTC.

This chain links TRBV5-6 with TRBJ2-5; the D gene is possibly TRBD2 (6 bases). The CDR3 extends over 15 amino acids. V gave up 3 bases and J gave up 5 bases, with 17 bases separating them. Germline V lookup: CDR1 SGHDT, CDR2 YYEEEE. This chain's CDR3 is CASSSRVAARETQYF. Here the CDR3 DNA reads TGTGCCAGCAGCTCTCGGGTAGCGGCTAGGGAGACCCAGTACTTC.

The chain employs TRBV5-8 and TRBJ2-7, with 8 bases identical to TRBD1. From germline, CDR1 is SGHTS and CDR2 YDEGEE. Trimming cost V 7 bases and J 3 bases; bases outside gene matches: 9. This CDR3 contains 14 residues. CDR3 region: CASGGGQDGYEQYF. The CDR3 DNA is TGTGCCAGCGGAGGGGGACAGGACGGCTACGAGCAGTACTTC. Full variable domain (missing parts from reference TRBV5-8 and TRBJ2-7): EAGVTQSPTHLIKTRGQQATLRCSPISGHTSVYWYQQALGLGLQFLLWYDEGEERNRGNFPPRFSGRQFPNYSSELNVNALELEDSALYLCASGGGQDGYEQYFGPGTRLTVT.

The chain links TRBV9 to TRBJ2-1, with 9 bases that match TRBD2. The CDR3 is made up of 15 amino acids. Germline V CDR1 and CDR2: SGDLS, YYNGEE. V shed 0 bases, J shed 12 bases, and the junction held 10 bases outside the gene matches. This CDR3 reads CASSVATGLAYRQFF. As DNA, the CDR3 is TGTGCCAGCAGCGTAGCTACGGGACTAGCTTACAGGCAGTTCTTC.